The clone carrying this T cell receptor beta chain was picked up a small number of times. Its antigen is unknown. TCR alpha and TCR beta cDNA libraries carrying sample barcodes and UMIs were produced by 5'RACE using constant-segment primers. TCRdb fed the 5' RACE reads into MiXCR, producing one record per CDR3 protein. The sample yields approximately 250,000 distinct CDR3 sequences, 16% seen once. The data derive from a study of T-cell memory formation after mild COVID-19. Study findings and constraints: Contracting CD8+ clones were enriched in EMRA, CD4+ mainly in CM and EM. Pre-infection memory already had some responding clones, implying cross-reactive memory joined. Clones that shrank (day 15 to 85) were balanced CD4/CD8, whereas later expanders leaned CD4+.

Germline V CDR1 and CDR2: SGHRS, YFSETQ. This CDR3 contains 15 residues. The V end was cut by 4 bases, the J end by 4 bases, with 14 bases between. The sequencing input was PBMCs or a T cell subset sorted from them (not recorded which). The chain links TRBV5-1 to TRBJ2-2, with TRBD2 as a possible D gene (5 bases). The receptor was derived from a man aged 18 to 30 who had mild COVID-19 (a few samples of this study predate the infection). Cell type and time point are not known. CDR3 DNA: TGCGCCAGCAGCCTGAGGCCGGGGAGCACCGGGGAGCTGTTTTTT. As protein: CASSLRPGSTGELFF.